This T cell receptor (beta chain) derives from a study of blood T cell repertoires in COVID-19. Background on the study: Whether acute or convalescent, the COVID-19 samples came from the United States, Italy and Spain. Sources were T cells, B-cell-depleted T cells, or PBMCs; the material itself was cDNA or gDNA.

In the authors' methods: Cell counts per sample came from amplifying reference gene primers. Data came from immunoSEQ multiplex PCR; TCRdb stores just in-frame clones and leaves some out. From that table come the V and J calls and clone size; the DNA was used to work out D and trimming. The data hold about 170,000 clones, with roughly 89% observed a single time. Per germline, CDR1 SEHNR and CDR2 FQNEAQ (reference sequence). CDR3 length: 12 residues. Trimming removed 4 bases at V and 8 bases at J, with 9 bases between. The TCR comes from a woman aged 50 to 65 with acute or convalescent COVID-19. Material for sequencing was peripheral blood. V gene TRBV7-9 combines with J gene TRBJ2-1; maybe TRBD1 (5 bases). CDR3 region: CASSSWGYEQFF. The CDR3 region has the DNA TGTGCCAGCAGCTCCTGGGGCTATGAGCAGTTCTTC.